Each of the 32 T cell receptor beta chains below was sequenced from the same sample in a study of T cells in Graves' hyperthyroidism and ophthalmopathy. Regions amplified from RNA transcripts were the TCR beta CDR3 regions. Primed by the HTBI set, a first-round RT-PCR was run on the TCR CDR3. MiXCR was run by TCRdb on the multiplex PCR reads, yielding one entry per CDR3 protein. The repertoire holds 300,000 to 500,000 distinct CDR3 sequences, over 11% seen once, with 25% to 30% in the top ten. The sample comprised blood. Receptor source: a man aged 45-60 years with Graves' ophthalmopathy.

This clonotype has just a few counts. This chain links TRBV6-1 with TRBJ1-6; no reliable D call. The CDR3 is 14 residues long. In germline, CDR1 is MNHNS, CDR2 SASEGT. V was pared by 6 bases and J by 13 bases, with 19 bases between. CDR3 loop: CASRSGNDYGPLHF. The CDR3, as DNA: TGTGCCAGCAGGTCCGGGAATGACTATGGGCCCCTCCACTTT.

V is TRBV7-2 and J is TRBJ2-1; D not resolved. Germline loops: CDR1 SGHTA, CDR2 FQGNSA. V was clipped by 1 base and J by 1 base, with 11 bases between them. This CDR3 region has 16 residues. The CDR3 is CASSLEYDPSYNEQFF. CDR3 DNA: TGTGCCAGCAGCTTAGAGTACGATCCTTCCTACAATGAGCAGTTCTTC.

This clonotype was detected many times. This rearrangement joins TRBV11-2 to TRBJ2-1; TRBD2 might be the D (5 bases). CDR3 length: 15 amino acids. V lost 3 bases, J lost 8 bases, and 17 bases lay in between. The germline V gene encodes CDR1 SGHAT and CDR2 FQNNGV. CDR3 coding DNA: TGTGCCAGCAGCTTCTGGACGAACGAGGGAGATGAGCAGTTCTTC. It is translated as CASSFWTNEGDEQFF. The complete variable domain, with remaining parts taken from reference TRBV11-2 and TRBJ2-1, reads EAGVAQSPRYKIIEKRQSVAFWCNPISGHATLYWYQQILGQGPKLLIQFQNNGVVDDSQLPKDRFSAERLKGVDSTLKIQPAKLEDSAVYLCASSFWTNEGDEQFFGPGTRLTVL.

This clonotype came up many times. This chain links TRBV5-1 with TRBJ2-7, with a tentative D call TRBD2 (5 bases). The CDR3 consists of 12 residues. Germline lookup yields CDR1 SGHRS and CDR2 YFSETQ. The ends were cut back, 5 bases at V and 6 bases at J, with 12 bases in the middle. The CDR3 loop reads CASRGAFPEQYF. The CDR3 DNA is TGCGCCAGCAGGGGAGCTTTTCCCGAGCAGTACTTC.

Ten or more counts support this clonotype. V gene TRBV20-1 combines with J gene TRBJ2-7; no firm D call. The germline CDR1 and CDR2 sequences are DFQATT and SNEGSKA (reference sequence). The CDR3 consists of 11 residues. The germline V and J ends were trimmed by 3 bases and 5 bases, with 8 bases remaining between them. The CDR3 DNA sequence: TGCAGTGCTAGCCCCCCCCACGAGCAGTACTTC. Translation: CSASPPHEQYF.

The chain recombines TRBV10-2 with TRBJ2-7, with D possibly TRBD1 on 5 matching bases. Germline values: CDR1 WSHSY, CDR2 SAAADI. The CDR3 contains 12 residues. Deletions cut 7 bases from V and 2 bases from J, with 9 bases between. For the CDR3, the DNA is TGCGCCAGCACCGCAGGGACCTACGAGCAGTACTTC. Its translation: CASTAGTYEQYF.

This clonotype was seen many times. The J gene is TRBJ2-1, the V gene TRBV18; 12 bases match TRBD2. Germline V gene sequence: CDR1 KGHSH, CDR2 LQKENI. This CDR3 comprises 15 residues. With V trimmed by 8 bases and J by 7 bases, 9 bases remained unmatched. In DNA form, the CDR3 reads TGTGCCAGCAGTCCAGGACTAGCGGGAATAAATGAGCAGTTCTTC. As protein: CASSPGLAGINEQFF.

This clonotype occurred a few times. The chain uses TRBV9 and TRBJ2-7; the match to TRBD2 covers 7 bases. CDR1 and CDR2 from the germline V gene are SGDLS and YYNGEE. There are 14 residues in the CDR3. The V and J ends lost 4 bases and 4 bases, in that order; junction bases with no gene match: 8. The CDR3 reads CASSPTAGVYEQYF. As DNA, the CDR3 is TGTGCCAGCAGCCCTACTGCGGGAGTTTACGAGCAGTACTTC. Based on the CDR3 plus reference TRBV9 and TRBJ2-7, the full variable domain is DSGVTQTPKHLITATGQRVTLRCSPRSGDLSVYWYQQSLDQGLQFLIQYYNGEERAKGNILERFSAQQFPDLHSELNLSSLELGDSALYFCASSPTAGVYEQYFGPGTRLTVT.

The chain carries TRBV28 and TRBJ1-1, with a tentative D call TRBD1 (5 bases). There are 14 residues in the CDR3. The germline gives CDR1 MDHEN, CDR2 SYDVKM. V dropped 5 bases and J dropped 11 bases, with 21 bases sitting between them. The CDR3 loop is CASSPMTVPSGAFF. The CDR3 nucleotides are TGTGCCAGCAGTCCGATGACAGTTCCCTCCGGGGCTTTCTTT. The complete variable domain, with remaining parts taken from reference TRBV28 and TRBJ1-1, reads DVKVTQSSRYLVKRTGEKVFLECVQDMDHENMFWYRQDPGLGLRLIYFSYDVKMKEKGDIPEGYSVSREKKERFSLILESASTNQTSMYLCASSPMTVPSGAFFGQGTRLTVV.

This chain connects TRBV19 to TRBJ1-2; maybe TRBD1 (5 bases). V shed 6 bases and J shed 4 bases, with 15 bases lying between them. From germline, CDR1 is LNHDA and CDR2 SQIVND (reference sequence). The CDR3 consists of 14 residues. CDR3 protein: CASSPEAGGYGYTF. The DNA for the CDR3 is TGTGCCAGTAGCCCAGAGGCGGGGGGCTATGGCTACACCTTC.

In this sample, this clonotype turned up many times. The V call is TRBV20-1, the J call TRBJ2-1; 10 bases agree with TRBD2. This CDR3 spans 14 amino acids. Germline trimming cut 1 base from V and 7 bases from J; bases unmatched to any gene: 4. The germline CDR1 and CDR2 sequences are DFQATT and SNEGSKA (reference sequence). DNA for the CDR3: TGCAGTGCTAGAGCTAGCGGGAGCGCGAATGAGCAGTTCTTC. Its protein is CSARASGSANEQFF.

This clonotype was detected a few times. The V and J genes are TRBV5-1 and TRBJ2-1; TRBD1 matches 8 bases. CDR3 length: 16 amino acids. Germline V gene data show CDR1 as SGHRS and CDR2 as YFSETQ. V lost 4 bases, J lost 4 bases, and 10 bases stayed unmatched. The CDR3 loop reads CASSTLDRGTYNEQFF. The CDR3 DNA reads TGCGCCAGCAGCACCCTTGACAGGGGTACTTACAATGAGCAGTTCTTC. Drawing the rest from reference TRBV5-1 and TRBJ2-1, the complete variable domain is KAGVTQTPRYLIKTRGQQVTLSCSPISGHRSVSWYQQTPGQGLQFLFEYFSETQRNKGNFPGRFSGRQFSNSRSEMNVSTLELGDSALYLCASSTLDRGTYNEQFFGPGTRLTVL.

The rearrangement uses TRBV10-3 and TRBJ2-7, with a tentative D call TRBD2 (5 bases). Trimming stripped 10 bases from V and 2 bases from J, with 24 bases between. Germline CDR1 is ENHRY and CDR2 is SYGVKD. The CDR3 is made up of 16 amino acids. The CDR3 loop reads CATRKADGLAPYEQYF. The CDR3 region has the DNA TGTGCCACCAGGAAAGCGGACGGTTTGGCCCCCTACGAGCAGTACTTC.

This chain links TRBV9 with TRBJ2-3; D might be TRBD2 (5 bases). The CDR3 length is 14 residues. Germline CDR1 reads SGDLS; CDR2 reads YYNGEE. V was trimmed by 1 base and J by 4 bases, leaving 10 bases between them. Written as DNA, the CDR3 is TGTGCCAGCAGCGTAACCGGGAAGGCAGATACGCAGTATTTT. As protein: CASSVTGKADTQYF.

The chain uses TRBV5-6 and TRBJ2-7; weak D call: TRBD2 (6 bases). This CDR3 has 13 amino acids. Trimming took off 4 bases at V and 6 bases at J, with 14 bases between the two ends. Germline V CDR1 and CDR2: SGHDT, YYEEEE. This chain's CDR3 is CASSLGTSIEQYF. DNA of the CDR3: TGTGCCAGCAGCCTAGGGACTTCAATCGAGCAGTACTTC.

This clonotype was observed a handful of times. This clone may be a read error of a much larger clone one base away. The rearrangement uses TRBV5-1 and TRBJ1-4, with D unclear. With 7 bases removed from V and 0 bases from J, the gap between germline ends came to 16 bases. The CDR3 spans 16 residues. CDR1 and CDR2 from the germline V gene are SGHRS and YFSETQ. The CDR3 DNA is TGCGCCAGCGGCCCGAGGGTCAGAGCAACTAATGAAAAACTGTTTTTT. Amino acids: CASGPRVRATNEKLFF.

This clonotype was counted ten times or more. J is TRBJ1-2 and V is TRBV18, with 7 positions matching TRBD1. J gave up 6 bases and V 0 bases, and 4 bases lay outside the gene matches. The CDR3 contains 14 residues. Germline lookup yields CDR1 KGHSH and CDR2 LQKENI. Here the CDR3 reads CASSPPVTGDGYTF. For the CDR3, the DNA is TGTGCCAGCTCACCACCGGTTACAGGGGATGGCTACACCTTC.

V usage is TRBV20-1 and J usage is TRBJ1-1, with 8 bases lining up with TRBD1. V shed 3 bases and J 4 bases; nucleotides not matched to a gene: 4. The CDR3 has 13 residues. Germline-derived CDR1 and CDR2 are DFQATT and SNEGSKA (reference sequence). Here the CDR3 reads CSARGTGGTEAFF. The CDR3 DNA reads TGCAGTGCTAGGGGCACAGGGGGCACTGAAGCTTTCTTT.

This clonotype came up many times. This rearrangement joins TRBV2 to TRBJ2-7, with 7 bases lining up with TRBD1. With V trimmed by 7 bases and J by 0 bases, 3 bases remained unmatched. The germline V gene encodes CDR1 SNHLY and CDR2 FYNNEI. The length of the CDR3 is 13 residues. The CDR3 nucleotides read TGTGCCAGCACCGCAGGGGGCTCCTACGAGCAGTACTTC. Residues: CASTAGGSYEQYF.

This clonotype was observed many times. The V and J genes are TRBV6-2 or TRBV6-3 and TRBJ2-1; D ambiguous. CDR3 length: 14 residues. Germline V gene data show CDR1 as MNHEY and CDR2 as SVGEGT. V lost 2 bases, J lost 0 bases, and 5 bases lay in between. CDR3 region: CASSYGYSYNEQFF. The CDR3 coding sequence is TGTGCCAGCAGTTACGGCTACTCCTACAATGAGCAGTTCTTC.

This clonotype was counted many times. The gene calls are TRBV3-1 and TRBJ2-4, with 9 bases matching TRBD2. Germline lookup yields CDR1 LGHDT and CDR2 YNNKEL (reference sequence). Trimming removed 3 bases from V and 2 bases from J; junction bases left unmatched: 5. The CDR3 runs 16 residues. CDR3 nucleotide sequence: TGTGCCAGCAGCCAGGGTAGCGGGAGTACCAAAAACATTCAGTACTTC. Its protein is CASSQGSGSTKNIQYF.

Many counts were recorded for this clonotype. The chain recombines TRBV2 with TRBJ2-1, with 8 bases that match TRBD2. The length of the CDR3 is 15 residues. Germline CDR1 SNHLY, CDR2 FYNNEI. V shed 0 bases, J shed 6 bases, and the junction held 4 bases outside the gene matches. CDR3 sequence (DNA): TGTGCCAGCAGTGAAGCGAAACTAGCGGTCAATGAGCAGTTCTTC. Translating it yields CASSEAKLAVNEQFF.

This clonotype was counted only a few times. In DNA form, the CDR3 reads TGTGCCAGCAGCCCAAGGGGAGGGCCCAATGAGCAGTTCTTC. It yields the protein CASSPRGGPNEQFF. This chain uses TRBV5-5 with TRBJ2-1, with TRBD2 matching over 7 bases. After removal of 4 bases from V and 6 bases from J, the junction contained 7 bases not matched to a gene. Germline loops: CDR1 SGHKS, CDR2 YYEKEE (reference sequence). This CDR3 region has 14 residues. Full variable domain (rest looked up from reference TRBV5-5 and TRBJ2-1): DAGVTQSPTHLIKTRGQQVTLRCSPISGHKSVSWYQQVLGQGPQFIFQYYEKEERGRGNFPDRFSARQFPNYSSELNVNALLLGDSALYLCASSPRGGPNEQFFGPGTRLTVL.

The sample holds many counts of this clonotype. This chain links TRBV12-3 or TRBV12-4 with TRBJ1-5; D uncertain. V was trimmed by 4 bases and J by 7 bases, leaving 8 bases between them. The CDR3 consists of 12 residues. In DNA form, the CDR3 reads TGTGCCAGCAGTTCACTTGGGCAGCCCCAGCATTTT. Amino acids: CASSSLGQPQHF.

Only a few counts were recorded for this clonotype. The V call is TRBV14, the J call TRBJ1-1; D remains unclear. Looked up from germline, CDR1 is SGHDN and CDR2 is FVKESK. V shed 1 base and J shed 1 base, with 13 bases lying between them. The CDR3 sequence is 16 residues long. The CDR3 here is CASSQGTGVENTEAFF. CDR3 bases: TGTGCCAGCAGCCAAGGTACCGGGGTCGAGAACACTGAAGCTTTCTTT.

The table lists this clonotype with a few counts. The genes are TRBV7-9 and TRBJ1-1; TRBD1 matches 10 bases. The CDR3 covers 15 residues. The J segment lost 4 bases and the V segment lost 1 base, leaving 3 bases of the junction unmatched. Germline CDR1 and CDR2: SEHNR and FQNEAQ (reference sequence). The CDR3 region has the DNA TGTGCCAGCAGCTTAGTTGACAGGGGGCGCACTGAAGCTTTCTTT. This sequence encodes CASSLVDRGRTEAFF.

This clonotype has just one count. J is TRBJ2-1 and V is TRBV10-3, with TRBD2 identical over 11 bases. This CDR3 spans 16 amino acids. Per germline, CDR1 ENHRY and CDR2 SYGVKD. With 8 bases clipped from V and 4 bases from J, the junction kept 10 bases outside the gene matches. CDR3 nucleotide sequence: TGTGCCATCGCTGGTAGCGGGAGGGTCGGGTACAATGAGCAGTTCTTC. The encoded protein is CAIAGSGRVGYNEQFF.

Written as DNA, the CDR3 is TGTGCCAGTCTTCTGGGCTACGAGCAGTACTTC. Residues: CASLLGYEQYF. V is TRBV6-2 or TRBV6-3 and J is TRBJ2-7; D not certain. Between the trimmed V and J ends, which lost 9 bases and 3 bases, there was a span of 9 bases. This CDR3 region has 11 residues. Per the germline V gene, CDR1 is MNHEY and CDR2 is SVGEGT.

This clonotype showed up many times. V usage is TRBV20-1 and J usage is TRBJ2-2, with D perhaps matching TRBD1 (5 bases). The length of the CDR3 is 14 residues. The germline V and J ends were trimmed by 3 bases and 0 bases, with 8 bases remaining between them. Germline CDR1 DFQATT, CDR2 SNEGSKA (reference sequence). The CDR3 here is CSASRTSNTGELFF. The CDR3 DNA is TGCAGTGCTAGCCGGACATCGAACACCGGGGAGCTGTTTTTT.

The chain combines TRBV25-1 with TRBJ2-7; the D gene is possibly TRBD1 (7 bases). This CDR3 contains 13 residues. The germline V gene encodes CDR1 MGHDK and CDR2 SYGVNS. Trimming took off 5 bases at V and 7 bases at J, with 15 bases between the two ends. The CDR3 DNA follows: TGTGCCAGCAGTAGACAGGGCGGGGTGGAGCAGTACTTC. The encoded protein is CASSRQGGVEQYF.

This clonotype was counted many times. CDR3 residues: CASSSYRGRAYEQYF. The CDR3 region has the DNA TGTGCCAGCAGCTCCTACAGGGGGAGGGCCTACGAGCAGTACTTC. This chain links TRBV28 with TRBJ2-7; a weak D match, TRBD1 (8 bases). This CDR3 comprises 15 residues. The ends were cut back, 6 bases at V and 2 bases at J, with 17 bases in the middle. Germline V lookup: CDR1 MDHEN, CDR2 SYDVKM.

The V and J genes are TRBV29-1 and TRBJ1-1; TRBD1 agrees at 7 bases. This CDR3 comprises 15 residues. Trimming at V came to 0 bases and at J to 3 bases, leaving 7 bases not matched to a gene. CDR1 is SQVTM, CDR2 ANQGSEA, per germline. The CDR3 region is CSVEDYAGGDTEAFF. The DNA for the CDR3 is TGCAGCGTTGAAGATTATGCAGGGGGTGACACTGAAGCTTTCTTT.